This record looks at one T cell receptor (beta chain) sequence and its context. Its antigen has not been determined. No base quality information exists; no much larger clone differs at one position. The data originate from a study of blood T cell repertoires in COVID-19 (dated by TCRdb to 2018 to 2021). Some background on the complete study: The collaborator samples originated in the United States, Italy and Spain and spanned the acute and convalescent phases of COVID-19. The material from the prospective study consisted of cDNA or gDNA derived from T cells, B-cell-depleted T cells, or PBMCs. The repertoires were made available in a free public database intended to serve as a resource for research on the immune response to SARS-CoV-2. Deeply sampled blood TCRbeta repertoires from subjects exposed to, actively infected with, or recovered from COVID-19 were included in the dataset. Nearly every sample came with metadata listing a de-identified subject ID, COVID-19 status, age in years and sex. Samples were obtained from the ongoing ImmuneRACE study (first 160 participants) and from 1,000 to 1,500 subjects provided by 6 global collaborators. HLA class I and class II types, where available, came from metadata supplied by the sample provider rather than from assay-based typing. General conclusions and limits of the study: How much clinical and demographic metadata was included differed by source and by participant, and the metadata was provided uncurated.

TCRbeta CDR3 regions were amplified from genomic DNA using the immunoSEQ Assay, a bias-controlled multiplex PCR. Regarding the original processing steps: The number of nucleated cells in each sample was estimated by amplification of reference gene primers within the assay. To quantify the absolute abundance of each unique TCRbeta CDR3 rearrangement, sequence reads were collapsed and filtered. For each sample, productive Simpson clonality was calculated by taking the square root of Simpson's diversity index across productive rearrangements. TCRdb's version of the immuneACCESS table is confined to in-frame rearrangements and falls short of the full clone set. An unresolved V gene accounts for under half of the shortfall where checked; the remainder is of unknown origin. V, J and clone size reflect that table, while D and trimming were determined from the DNA. The sample table contains roughly 200,000 clones; only one count was recorded for under 90% of them. Clones ranked in the top ten supply about 7.2% of the sample.

The germline V gene supplies CDR1 KGHSH and CDR2 LQKENI. The CDR3 sequence holds 15 residues, the cysteine and phenylalanine included. Solely the CDR3 DNA is kept, with 45 bases framed from the first base. V lost 3 bases and J lost 4 bases, and the count of bases not matched to a germline gene is 5. The collaborating institutions used their own protocols to collect whole blood in K2EDTA tubes. For TCRbeta analysis, collaborators shipped samples as frozen whole blood, isolated PBMCs, or DNA extracted from either of those sample types. The TCR was taken from a man in his sixties with acute or convalescent COVID-19. This sequence uses TRBV18 and TRBJ1-1, with TRBD1 matching 10 junction bases. Sequencing used peripheral blood. The CDR3 amino acid sequence is: CASSPDRGLSTEAFF. The DNA reads as follows: TGTGCCAGCTCACCCGACAGGGGGCTGTCCACTGAAGCTTTCTTT. The CDR3, completed at both ends by the reference TRBV18 and TRBJ1-1 genes, gives the full variable domain NAGVMQNPRHLVRRRGQEARLRCSPMKGHSHVYWYRQLPEEGLKFMVYLQKENIIDESGMPKERFSAEFPKEGPSILRIQQVVRGDSAAYFCASSPDRGLSTEAFFGQGTRLTVV.